This T cell receptor beta chain was sequenced during a study of OX40 agonist ivuxolimab in advanced cancers. The overall study: Each dose-escalation patient presented with hepatocellular carcinoma, melanoma, renal cell or head and neck cancer. Study-wide points: The authors did not determine the antigen specificity of the expanded peripheral T cells. At doses 0.1 to 3.0 mg/kg, CD4+ and CD8+ clones expanded.

Germline loops: CDR1 MGHRA, CDR2 YSYEKL. The CDR3 loop spans 17 amino acids. Between the trimmed V and J ends, which lost 0 bases and 8 bases, there was a span of 19 bases. In its sample, this clone was seen once. The target antigen is unknown. Libraries were prepared by immunoSEQ multiplex PCR; TCRdb keeps only in-frame clonotypes and omits some of them. Of some 57,000 clones listed, 65% to 85% were seen once; the top ten hold around 4%. The chain employs TRBV4-1 and TRBJ1-4; D may be TRBD1 (5 bases). Here the sequenced sample was CD4+ or CD8+ T cells sorted from blood, taken in a trial of the OX40 agonist ivuxolimab. The TCR sequence derives from an adult with an advanced solid tumor such as melanoma, head and neck, liver or kidney cancer. CDR3 amino acids: CASSQDQPGIGGEKLFF. The CDR3 nucleotides read TGCGCCAGCAGCCAAGATCAGCCCGGAATTGGGGGAGAAAAACTGTTTTTT.